This TCR beta chain was obtained from a study of early stage breast cancer tumors. Findings and limits, study-wide: Chain pairing and CD4, CD8 or FOXP3 expression were not captured. Blood repertoires resembled normal breast more than tumor. Compared with adjacent normal breast tissue, tumors showed around 2.5-fold greater T cell density and higher clonality.

Each sample had two DNA replicates, approximately 0.5 ug blood or 1.5 ug tissue. Sequencing used immunoSEQ multiplex PCR; TCRdb keeps in-frame clones, though not all of them. Of about 41,000 clones detected, 70% to 80% appear once; the ten largest clones hold around 6.7%. This clone was observed once. Its antigen is still unknown. CDR3 length equals 17 residues. CDR1 is SGDLS, CDR2 YYNGEE, per germline. The V gene end was trimmed by 0 bases and the J gene end by 5 bases; junction bases not matched to a gene: 9. The sample comprised blood. The clonotype comes from a person aged 45 to 60 with breast cancer. The genes are TRBV9 and TRBJ2-2; 8 bases line up with TRBD2. This CDR3 is CASSVEAGGVETGELFF. The DNA of the CDR3 is TGTGCCAGCAGCGTAGAGGCGGGAGGAGTAGAAACCGGGGAGCTGTTTTTT.